Following are 14 T cell receptor beta chains from one sample sequenced in a study of blood T cell repertoires in COVID-19. TCRdb keeps only in-frame clones here, not all; method: immunoSEQ multiplex PCR. This table has 200,000 to 250,000 clones, approximately 84% appearing once. The sample taken for sequencing was peripheral blood. The origin of the receptors is a man in his forties or fifties who had recovered from COVID-19.

The sample holds one count of this clone. The genes are TRBV7-6 and TRBJ2-2, with TRBD2 as a possible D gene (6 bases). CDR1 is SGHVS and CDR2 is FNYEAQ in the germline V gene. Deletions cut 5 bases from V and 1 base from J, with 14 bases between. The CDR3 consists of 16 residues. Here the CDR3 DNA reads TGTGCCAGCAGCCTCGGGGGTAGCGGGAACACCGGGGAGCTGTTTTTT. It codes for CASSLGGSGNTGELFF. The variable domain in full, completed from reference TRBV7-6 and TRBJ2-2, reads GAGVSQSPRYKVTKRGQDVALRCDPISGHVSLYWYRQALGQGPEFLTYFNYEAQQDKSGLPNDRFSAERPEGSISTLTIQRTEQRDSAMYRCASSLGGSGNTGELFFGEGSRLTVL.

The V and J genes are TRBV28 and TRBJ1-2; weak D call: TRBD1 (5 bases). The CDR3 is 14 residues long. Trimming shortened V by 5 bases and J by 5 bases, and 15 bases separated the two germline ends. Per germline, CDR1 MDHEN and CDR2 SYDVKM. The CDR3 coding sequence is TGTGCCAGCAGTAAACCGGGACTGTTATATGGCTACACCTTC. It codes for CASSKPGLLYGYTF.

The chain is built from TRBV19 and TRBJ2-7, with a weak D call TRBD2 (5 bases). CDR3 length: 15 amino acids. In germline, CDR1 is LNHDA, CDR2 SQIVND (reference sequence). Trimming removed 1 base from V and 0 bases from J, with 10 bases in between. The CDR3 DNA reads TGTGCCAGTAGTATAGGGCTAGCTTCCTCCTACGAGCAGTACTTC. Protein: CASSIGLASSYEQYF.

The chain is built from TRBV6-2 or TRBV6-3 and TRBJ2-2; 8 bases align to TRBD1. V lost 5 bases, J lost 8 bases, and 10 bases stayed unmatched. The CDR3 has 15 amino acids. Germline CDR1 reads MNHEY; CDR2 reads SVGEGT. The CDR3 nucleotides read TGTGCCAGCAGTCCGAGACAGGGGCTGGGTGGGGAGCTGTTTTTT. This sequence encodes CASSPRQGLGGELFF.

This chain joins TRBV5-8 and TRBJ1-3; perhaps TRBD1 as D (6 bases). The CDR3 has 17 amino acids. V was trimmed by 2 bases and J by 1 base, leaving 16 bases between them. CDR1 is SGHTS and CDR2 is YDEGEE in the germline V gene. The CDR3 sequence is CASSFSRTGTSGNTIYF. Here the CDR3 DNA reads TGTGCCAGCAGCTTCTCCCGTACAGGGACGTCTGGAAACACCATATATTTT.

This chain joins TRBV13 and TRBJ2-7; 8 bases agree with TRBD1. Germline CDR1 reads PRHDT; CDR2 reads FYEKMQ (reference sequence). Germline trimming cut 5 bases from V and 6 bases from J; bases unmatched to any gene: 9. The CDR3 consists of 14 residues. In DNA, the CDR3 is TGTGCCAGCAGCAGTGACAGGGGAAAAGTCGAGCAGTACTTC. Encoded protein: CASSSDRGKVEQYF.

The rearrangement uses TRBV4-1 and TRBJ2-1; 9 bases match TRBD1. The CDR3 is made up of 13 amino acids. The V gene's germline CDR1 is MGHRA and CDR2 YSYEKL. V shed 1 base and J 15 bases; nucleotides not matched to a gene: 7. The CDR3 region has the DNA TGCGCCAGCAGCCAAGCCTCGGGACAGGGACCGTTCTTC. This sequence encodes CASSQASGQGPFF.

The rearrangement uses TRBV5-1 and TRBJ1-5; no definite D call. V lost 4 bases and J lost 4, with 15 bases in between. Germline CDR1 is SGHRS and CDR2 is YFSETQ. The CDR3 loop spans 15 amino acids. The CDR3 DNA follows: TGCGCCAGCAGCCGCGGGGATCCTGGGAATCAGCCCCAGCATTTT. This gives the protein CASSRGDPGNQPQHF.

The V gene is TRBV6-5, the J gene TRBJ2-7, with D tentatively TRBD1 (5 bases). This CDR3 comprises 14 residues. V lost 0 bases, J lost 5 bases, and 11 bases lay in between. Germline V lookup: CDR1 MNHEY, CDR2 SVGAGI. As DNA, the CDR3 is TGTGCCAGCAGTTACTCGAATACAGGAAACGAGCAGTACTTC. It yields the protein CASSYSNTGNEQYF.

V usage is TRBV18 and J usage is TRBJ2-1, with 11 bases aligning to TRBD2. Germline loops: CDR1 KGHSH, CDR2 LQKENI. The junction had 3 bases not matched to a gene; V was cut back by 3 bases and J by 5 bases. The CDR3 is 15 amino acids. CDR3 DNA: TGTGCCAGCTCACCGCCACTAGCGGGGGACAATGAGCAGTTCTTC. Translation: CASSPPLAGDNEQFF.

The CDR3 region has the DNA TGCGCCAGCAGCTTGAAAAGGGGACAGAAGCAAGAGACCCAGTACTTC. It is translated as CASSLKRGQKQETQYF. The chain employs TRBV5-1 and TRBJ2-5; 7 bases are a match to TRBD1. CDR3 length equals 16 residues. V trimming: 1 base; J trimming: 2 bases; junction bases outside the gene matches: 8. Per germline, CDR1 SGHRS and CDR2 YFSETQ.

J is TRBJ2-1 and V is TRBV18; TRBD2 matches at 7 bases. The length of the CDR3 is 16 residues. In germline, CDR1 is KGHSH, CDR2 LQKENI. V dropped 0 bases and J dropped 5; count of bases not matched to a gene: 7. The CDR3 DNA reads as TGTGCCAGCTCACCACCGGGACTACCCTTCCACAATGAGCAGTTCTTC. Translating it yields CASSPPGLPFHNEQFF.

The chain links TRBV11-2 to TRBJ2-2; tentatively, D is TRBD1 (6 bases). This CDR3 is 14 amino acids long. Germline lookup yields CDR1 SGHAT and CDR2 FQNNGV. V gave up 5 bases and J gave up 4 bases, with 11 bases separating them. The DNA for the CDR3 is TGTGCCAGCAGCGGGACAAGGGGCACCGGGGAGCTGTTTTTT. Translated, it gives CASSGTRGTGELFF. Drawing the rest from reference TRBV11-2 and TRBJ2-2, the complete variable domain is EAGVAQSPRYKIIEKRQSVAFWCNPISGHATLYWYQQILGQGPKLLIQFQNNGVVDDSQLPKDRFSAERLKGVDSTLKIQPAKLEDSAVYLCASSGTRGTGELFFGEGSRLTVL.

The chain has TRBV28 and TRBJ2-7; D may be TRBD2 (5 bases). Trimming took 5 bases from V and 4 from J, leaving 18 bases between them. Germline loops: CDR1 MDHEN, CDR2 SYDVKM. CDR3 length: 15 amino acids. CDR3 coding DNA: TGTGCCAGCAGTCCGGACGGTAGCGACGGGTACGAGCAGTACTTC. Amino acids: CASSPDGSDGYEQYF.